This TCR beta chain was captured by sequencing in a study of cytomegalovirus exposure and HLA in healthy donors. The study, taken as a whole, reports: One variant, a missense change in DCLRE1C, was linked in a later analysis to TCR beta V- and J-gene trimming.

The PCR had 60 Vbeta and 13 Jbeta primers. This table comes from immunoSEQ multiplex PCR, and its TCRdb copy is limited to in-frame clones, with some not included. The sample lists some 180,000 clones, 12% occurring once. CDR1 and CDR2 from the germline V gene are SNHLY and FYNNEI. V was shortened by 10 bases and J by 1 base, with 15 bases between the two germline ends. The CDR3 has 14 amino acids. The sample holds a few counts of this clone. Antigen unknown. This chain uses TRBV2 with TRBJ2-3, with D maybe TRBD2 (6 bases). This TCR derives from a man over 45 in good health and CMV-seropositive. Sequenced material: PBMCs. Here the CDR3 DNA reads TGTGCCAACGGGGAGGCTGGAGGCACAGATACGCAGTATTTT. It encodes CANGEAGGTDTQYF. Full variable domain (rest looked up from reference TRBV2 and TRBJ2-3): EPEVTQTPSHQVTQMGQEVILRCVPISNHLYFYWYRQILGQKVEFLVSFYNNEISEKSEIFDDQFSVERPDGSNFTLKIRSTKLEDSAMYFCANGEAGGTDTQYFGPGTRLTVL.